Listed below are T cell receptor beta chains from one sample, sequenced in a study of blood T cell repertoires in COVID-19. This table comes from immunoSEQ multiplex PCR, and its TCRdb copy is limited to in-frame clones, with some not included. This repertoire shows some 170,000 clones, approximately 88% found once; its top ten account for about 1.6%. Sequenced sample: peripheral blood. These receptors were obtained from a woman aged 45-65 years with acute or convalescent COVID-19. The CDR3 runs from the conserved cysteine through the conserved F or W. The D gene is left open where the match is weak. Clone size is given for some rows only: seen once, a few or many times, or a class if the clone is expanded.

j_call	v_call	clone_size	d_call	cdr3_nt	cdr3_aa
TRBJ1-1	TRBV5-8	-	-	TGTGCCAGCAGCCAACAGGGTCGCGGAGCTTTCTTT	CASSQQGRGAFF
TRBJ2-7	TRBV6-2/TRBV6-3	-	TRBD2	TGTGCCAGCAGTCCGGGACTAGCGGGTTCCTACGAGCAGTACTTC	CASSPGLAGSYEQYF
TRBJ1-5	TRBV4-1	-	-	TGCGCCAGCAGCCAAGGGAACCTGGGGGGGGGCAATCAGCCCCAGCATTTT	CASSQGNLGGGNQPQHF
TRBJ2-5	TRBV4-3	-	-	TGCGCCAGCAGCCAAAATACCCAGTCCGGGGTGGAGACCCAGTACTTC	CASSQNTQSGVETQYF
TRBJ1-2	TRBV9	once	TRBD1	TGTGCCAGCAGCCCGAGGACAGGGGGCTTGGTCTATGGCTACACCTTC	CASSPRTGGLVYGYTF
TRBJ1-1	TRBV27	-	TRBD1	TGTGCCAGCAGCGGGGACAGGGGGTACACTGAAGCTTTCTTT	CASSGDRGYTEAFF
TRBJ2-1	TRBV14	-	-	TGTGCCAGCAGTTTCCGAGCCTACAATGAGCAGTTCTTC	CASSFRAYNEQFF
TRBJ2-5	TRBV9	few	TRBD1	TGTGCCAGCAGCGTAGGACAGGGGGTTCAAGAGACCCAGTACTTC	CASSVGQGVQETQYF
TRBJ2-1	TRBV6-6	-	TRBD2	TGTGCCAGCAGTGAGGGACTAGGCAATGAGCAGTTCTTC	CASSEGLGNEQFF
TRBJ2-5	TRBV5-1	once	TRBD2	TGCGCCAGCAGCTTACCCGGGACTAGCGGGGCGGCGGGGGAGACCCAGTACTTC	CASSLPGTSGAAGETQYF
TRBJ2-1	TRBV6-6	-	TRBD1	TGTGCCAGCAGGATTATGGGACAGGGAGCTTACAATGAGCAGTTCTTC	CASRIMGQGAYNEQFF
TRBJ2-2	TRBV24-1	few	-	TGTGCCACCAGTGATTTATACAGTAACACCGGGGAGCTGTTTTTT	CATSDLYSNTGELFF
TRBJ2-3	TRBV13	few	TRBD1	TGTGCCAGCAGCCTCAATAGGTGGGACAGCCCTAGCACAGATACGCAGTATTTT	CASSLNRWDSPSTDTQYF
TRBJ1-1	TRBV11-3	-	-	TGTGCCAGCACCGAGCGGCCAACCACTGAAGCTTTCTTT	CASTERPTTEAFF
TRBJ1-2	TRBV19	-	TRBD1	TGTGCCAGTATGCAGGGGGCGGGCTATGGCTACACCTTC	CASMQGAGYGYTF
TRBJ1-4	TRBV15	-	TRBD1	TGTGCCACCAGCAGAGGTGACAGGGCAACTAATGAAAAACTGTTTTTT	CATSRGDRATNEKLFF
TRBJ2-2	TRBV5-4	-	TRBD1	TGTGCCAGCAGCCGACAGGGGAACACCGGGGAGCTGTTTTTT	CASSRQGNTGELFF
TRBJ1-5	TRBV19	few	-	TGTGCCAGTAGTAATAGGGACTACTCAATATATCAGCCCCAGCATTTT	CASSNRDYSIYQPQHF
TRBJ1-6	TRBV16	-	-	TGTGCCAGCAGCCCCCGGGGGGGTCGAGGGGATTCACCCCTCCACTTT	CASSPRGGRGDSPLHF
TRBJ1-2	TRBV6-5	-	-	TGTGCCAGCGGGGGGGTAGGGAACTATGGCTACACCTTC	CASGGVGNYGYTF
TRBJ2-5	TRBV5-3	once	-	TGTGCCAGAAGCTTGTCTTTCGGGTGGTTGACCCAGTACTTC	CARSLSFGWLTQYF
TRBJ2-7	TRBV30	few	TRBD2	TGTGCCTGGAGTGTGAACAGGGCGGCTAGCGGGGGGTACGAGCAGTACTTC	CAWSVNRAASGGYEQYF
TRBJ1-1	TRBV29-1	-	-	TGCAGCGTGGGGTACGGGAGCCATATGAACACTGAAGCTTTCTTT	CSVGYGSHMNTEAFF
TRBJ1-2	TRBV21-1	-	-	TGTGCCAGCAGCAAAGCGAGAGTAGATGGCTACACCTTC	CASSKARVDGYTF
TRBJ2-1	TRBV5-4	-	TRBD2	TGTGCCAGCAGCTGGGGGGGACCGGCTAGCGGTACCTACAATGAGCAGTTCTTC	CASSWGGPASGTYNEQFF
TRBJ2-3	TRBV19	-	TRBD1	TGTGCCAGTACGGGCAGGGGGACAGATACGCAGTATTTT	CASTGRGTDTQYF
TRBJ2-1	TRBV6-2/TRBV6-3	-	TRBD2	TGTGCCAGCAGTTACTCCGGGACTAGTGGGGCCAATGAGCAGTTCTTC	CASSYSGTSGANEQFF
TRBJ1-2	TRBV29-1	-	TRBD1	TGCAGCGCTTGGACAGGAGAGGAAGATGGCTACACCTTC	CSAWTGEEDGYTF
TRBJ2-7	TRBV5-1	-	TRBD1	TGCGCCAGCAGCTTGCAGGGGGCATCTATCGACGAGCAGTACTTC	CASSLQGASIDEQYF
TRBJ1-5	TRBV30	-	-	TGTGCCTGGAGTTTTATGGGGGGTAATCAGCCCCAGCATTTT	CAWSFMGGNQPQHF
TRBJ2-2	TRBV27	few	TRBD1	TGTGCCAGCAGGTCACAGGGGCCGGGCGGGGAGCTGTTTTTT	CASRSQGPGGELFF
TRBJ1-5	TRBV9	-	-	TGTGCCAGCAGCGTAGACGGACACGGGAGCAATCAGCCCCAGCATTTT	CASSVDGHGSNQPQHF
TRBJ2-7	TRBV10-3	-	TRBD2	TGTGCCATCAGCCTCTCGACTAGCGCCCGGGACGAGCAGTACTTC	CAISLSTSARDEQYF
TRBJ2-1	TRBV19	-	TRBD2	TGTGCCAGTACTAGCGGAGCCAGCTCCTACAATGAGCAGTTCTTC	CASTSGASSYNEQFF